The clone carrying this T cell receptor (beta chain) was observed a single time. No antigen is known for it. This sample was included in a study of cytomegalovirus exposure and HLA in healthy donors. At the level of the study: According to later analysis, the same platform produced the 110 or so validation and several hundred first-cohort repertoires.

Trimming cost V 1 base and J 2 bases; bases outside gene matches: 5. The CDR3 runs to 16 residues. Germline V gene data show CDR1 as MNHEY and CDR2 as SMNVEV (reference sequence). The donors were part of the validation cohort of 95 to 150 subjects. That cohort was separate from the first cohort, which comprised fewer than 800 subjects. General study results and limits: Rare TCR sequences dominated, though some public TCRs recurred in many donors. It was 150 or so TCR beta chains that were listed as cytomegalovirus-associated.

This table comes from immunoSEQ multiplex PCR, and its TCRdb copy is limited to in-frame clones, with some not included. The data contain some 41,000 clones, 80% to 95% of them singletons. Sequencing was done on a sample of PBMCs. This TCR was recovered from a woman aged 18-29 years in good health and CMV-seronegative. V gene TRBV27 combines with J gene TRBJ2-3; TRBD2 matches at 8 bases. In nucleotides, the CDR3 is TGTGCCAGCAGTTTATTCGCGGGGGGCCTCACAGATACGCAGTATTTT. Protein: CASSLFAGGLTDTQYF.